The 10 T cell receptor beta chains reported below all come from one sample, sequenced in a study of shared clonotypes between healthy human individuals. Using immunoSEQ multiplex PCR, the repertoire was profiled, and TCRdb retains in-frame clones only, with some absent. The sample includes millions of clones, 80% to 95% of them seen just once. The sequenced sample consisted of naive CD4+ T cells from PBMCs. The subset was: CD45RA+ positively selected. The source of these receptors is a man aged 18 to 35 in good health. Some clones in this sample may be carry-over from other donors' samples.

The chain carries TRBV28 and TRBJ2-5, with D tentatively TRBD1 (5 bases). The CDR3 is 14 residues long. V lost 7 bases and J 2 bases, leaving 14 bases between the germline ends. Germline loops: CDR1 MDHEN, CDR2 SYDVKM. CDR3 in DNA: TGTGCCAGCACCTTACGACAGACACAAGAGACCCAGTACTTC. Protein product: CASTLRQTQETQYF.

The V call is TRBV7-9, the J call TRBJ2-7; D is unclear. CDR1 is SEHNR and CDR2 is FQNEAQ in the germline V gene (reference sequence). There are 13 residues in the CDR3. Trimming removed 5 bases at V and 1 base at J, with 9 bases between. For the CDR3, the DNA is TGTGCCAGCAGCCGCCTCGTTTCCTACGAGCAGTACTTC. It encodes CASSRLVSYEQYF.

V and J are TRBV15 and TRBJ2-1; D not resolved. CDR3 length equals 12 residues. The V gene lost 3 bases and the J gene lost 8 bases, with 8 bases spanning the gap. CDR1 and CDR2 (germline): LNHNV, YYDKDF (reference sequence). The CDR3 bases are TGTGCCACCAGCAGTAGGGTCGATGAGCAGTTCTTC. This sequence encodes CATSSRVDEQFF.

The V call is TRBV5-1, the J call TRBJ2-2, with D possibly matching TRBD2 (6 bases). The CDR3 is 16 amino acids. V lost 4 bases to trimming and J lost 7 bases, with 20 bases between them. Per the germline V gene, CDR1 is SGHRS and CDR2 is YFSETQ. In DNA form, the CDR3 reads TGCGCCAGCAGCAGGGACTCGGCGGGCGGAGTCGGGGAGCTGTTTTTT. It is translated as CASSRDSAGGVGELFF.

This chain uses TRBV7-2 with TRBJ2-5; no clear D. V gave up 2 bases and J gave up 5 bases, with 15 bases separating them. Germline assignment: CDR1 SGHTA and CDR2 FQGNSA. This CDR3 contains 15 residues. This CDR3 reads CASSLSSGVRETQYF. The CDR3 nucleotides are TGTGCCAGCAGCTTAAGTTCTGGCGTACGGGAGACCCAGTACTTC.

The chain uses TRBV25-1 and TRBJ2-5; 8 bases are a match to TRBD1. V was pared by 6 bases and J by 4 bases, with 19 bases of the junction left unmatched. CDR1 and CDR2 (germline): MGHDK, SYGVNS. CDR3 length: 18 amino acids. The CDR3 sequence is CASSVPGRGRPGRETQYF. CDR3 DNA sequence: TGTGCCAGCAGCGTACCGGGCAGGGGGCGGCCCGGCAGAGAGACCCAGTACTTC.

CDR3 bases: TGTGCCACCGGAATACGACAGGGGTCAACCCTTGGCTACACCTTC. Its translation: CATGIRQGSTLGYTF. This chain links TRBV10-3 with TRBJ1-2, with 8 positions matching TRBD1. V was pared by 10 bases and J by 7 bases, with 17 bases of the junction left unmatched. Germline CDR1 ENHRY, CDR2 SYGVKD. The CDR3 runs 15 residues.

This clone was detected only a few times. The CDR3 loop is CASSSGQNTEAFF. CDR3 in DNA: TGTGCCAGCAGCTCGGGACAGAACACTGAAGCTTTCTTT. The chain employs TRBV7-9 and TRBJ1-1, with D tentatively TRBD1 (6 bases). The germline CDR1 and CDR2 sequences are SEHNR and FQNEAQ (reference sequence). Deletions cut 4 bases from V and 1 base from J, with 7 bases between. There are 13 residues in the CDR3.

The chain joins TRBV9 to TRBJ1-3; D may be TRBD1 (5 bases). The ends were cut back, 0 bases at V and 0 bases at J, with 13 bases in the middle. The CDR3 sequence is 17 residues long. The V gene's germline CDR1 is SGDLS and CDR2 YYNGEE. CDR3 sequence: CASSVAKGPYSGNTIYF. The CDR3 coding sequence is TGTGCCAGCAGCGTAGCTAAGGGGCCCTACTCTGGAAACACCATATATTTT.

This clone was observed a few times. This chain joins TRBV4-2 and TRBJ1-4; TRBD1 agrees at 8 bases. Germline lookup yields CDR1 LGHNA and CDR2 YNFKEQ. This CDR3 contains 16 residues. V was pared by 3 bases and J by 7 bases, with 10 bases of the junction left unmatched. Here the CDR3 reads CASSQAGTGVREKLFF. CDR3 bases: TGTGCCAGCAGCCAGGCAGGGACAGGAGTCCGTGAAAAACTGTTTTTT.